The 16 T cell receptor beta chains given below trace back to one sample, sequenced in a study of human T cells and chemical hapten exposure. TCRdb reprocessed the RACE reads via MiXCR and lists one record per CDR3 protein. The sample includes about 110,000 distinct CDR3 sequences, less than 35% seen only once; the top ten take more than 2.5%. Indicated time point: patch test 3, about 24 weeks after DPC sensitization. Treatment here: therapeutic diphenylcyclopropenone sensitization with weekly scalp DPC. Sequencing used whole blood, obtained in connection with sensitization to the hapten diphenylcyclopropenone (DPC). The receptors originated from a man aged 35-49 years with alopecia areata. Some clones in this sample may be carry-over from other donors' samples.

The CDR3 region has the DNA TGTGCCAGCAGTTTGCTGACGGCCTACGAGCAGTACTTC. This translates into CASSLLTAYEQYF. The chain employs TRBV28 and TRBJ2-7; D remains ambiguous. CDR1 MDHEN and CDR2 SYDVKM come from the germline V gene. Deletions cut 3 bases from V and 2 bases from J, with 8 bases between. The CDR3 length is 13 residues.

The V gene is TRBV29-1, the J gene TRBJ2-1; 9 bases align to TRBD2. V shed 6 bases, J shed 6 bases, and the junction held 3 bases outside the gene matches. Germline CDR1 and CDR2: SQVTM and ANQGSEA. The CDR3 spans 12 residues. This CDR3 is CSVQTSGNEQFF. In nucleotides, the CDR3 is TGCAGCGTCCAGACTAGCGGCAATGAGCAGTTCTTC.

The chain recombines TRBV11-2 with TRBJ2-3; 14 bases line up with TRBD2. In germline, CDR1 is SGHAT, CDR2 FQNNGV. Germline trimming cut 2 bases from V and 4 bases from J; bases unmatched to any gene: 11. This CDR3 is 19 amino acids long. The CDR3 DNA reads as TGTGCCAGCAGCTTAAATCCCGCCGGGACTAGCGGGAGTTCAGATACGCAGTATTTT. Translated, it gives CASSLNPAGTSGSSDTQYF.

The V gene is TRBV24-1, the J gene TRBJ1-2; D gene unclear. This CDR3 contains 12 residues. Germline CDR1 and CDR2: KGHDR and SFDVKD. V lost 4 bases and J lost 2, with 4 bases in between. The CDR3 nucleotides are TGTGCCACCAGTGAGGGAAACTATGGCTACACCTTC. This sequence encodes CATSEGNYGYTF.

This clonotype was observed a single time. This chain joins TRBV30 and TRBJ1-2, with D tentatively TRBD1 (5 bases). The V gene's germline CDR1 is GTSNPN and CDR2 SVGIG (reference sequence). Trimming removed 0 bases from V and 7 bases from J, with 12 bases in between. The CDR3 sequence is 13 residues long. The CDR3 DNA reads TGTGCCTGGAGTGTACGCCAGGGAAGTGGCTACACCTTC. This sequence encodes CAWSVRQGSGYTF.

This chain joins TRBV11-2 and TRBJ2-5; no reliable D call. Germline loops: CDR1 SGHAT, CDR2 FQNNGV. V was shortened by 5 bases and J by 2 bases, with 18 bases between the two germline ends. There are 16 residues in the CDR3. The CDR3 bases are TGTGCCAGCAGCCTTAGAAGTGGGTTAGGTCAAGAGACCCAGTACTTC. Its protein is CASSLRSGLGQETQYF.

The chain recombines TRBV12-3 or TRBV12-4 with TRBJ2-3, with TRBD1 matching 8 bases. Germline trimming cut 5 bases from V and 1 base from J; bases unmatched to any gene: 5. The CDR3 is 15 residues long. The CDR3 is CASSPRDRRTDTQYF. In nucleotides, the CDR3 is TGTGCCAGCAGTCCCCGGGACAGGCGCACAGATACGCAGTATTTT.

This clonotype was observed a few times. V and J are TRBV7-3 and TRBJ2-6; D gene ambiguous. The CDR3 extends over 11 amino acids. V was trimmed by 10 bases and J by 6 bases, leaving 7 bases between them. Germline V gives CDR1 SGHTA, CDR2 FQGTGA. The CDR3 sequence: CATGEANVLTF. CDR3 nucleotides: TGTGCCACCGGAGAGGCCAACGTCCTGACTTTC.

The V and J genes are TRBV12-3 or TRBV12-4 and TRBJ2-7; 9 nucleotides match TRBD2. V trimming: 6 bases; J trimming: 1 base; junction bases outside the gene matches: 4. The CDR3 is 14 residues long. The CDR3 coding sequence is TGTGCCAGCAGACGGACTAGCGAATCCTACGAGCAGTACTTC. Translated: CASRRTSESYEQYF.

CDR3 region: CASSLTGSLLEQYF. The CDR3 DNA follows: TGTGCCAGCAGCTTGACAGGGAGCCTCCTCGAGCAGTACTTC. The chain joins TRBV7-9 to TRBJ2-7, with TRBD1 matching over 7 bases. CDR3 length: 14 amino acids. The germline gives CDR1 SEHNR, CDR2 FQNEAQ (reference sequence). J lost 6 bases, V lost 3 bases, and 8 bases had no gene match.

The chain has TRBV7-8 and TRBJ2-3; 14 bases fit TRBD2. The V gene end was trimmed by 4 bases and the J gene end by 0 bases; junction bases not matched to a gene: 9. CDR1 is SGHVS, CDR2 FQNEAQ, per germline. CDR3 length equals 19 residues. CDR3 sequence reads: CASSWPTSGRALSTDTQYF. CDR3 sequence (DNA): TGTGCCAGCAGCTGGCCGACTAGCGGGAGGGCCCTAAGCACAGATACGCAGTATTTT.

Only a few counts were recorded for this clonotype. J is TRBJ1-1 and V is TRBV7-8; TRBD1 might be the D (5 bases). The germline gives CDR1 SGHVS, CDR2 FQNEAQ. This CDR3 is built from 14 residues. Trimming removed 5 bases from V and 2 bases from J, with 12 bases in between. DNA for the CDR3: TGTGCCAGCAGCCCAGGACACATAAACACTGAAGCTTTCTTT. This codes for CASSPGHINTEAFF.

This chain uses TRBV11-2 with TRBJ2-3, with TRBD1 matching 9 bases. The CDR3 spans 15 residues. Germline trimming cut 2 bases from V and 4 bases from J; bases unmatched to any gene: 4. The V gene's germline CDR1 is SGHAT and CDR2 FQNNGV. The CDR3 is CASSLTGGGSDTQYF. Here the CDR3 DNA reads TGTGCCAGCAGCTTAACAGGGGGCGGTTCAGATACGCAGTATTTT.

This clonotype came up many times. The chain has TRBV4-1 and TRBJ1-2; D ambiguous. CDR1 and CDR2 from the germline V gene are MGHRA and YSYEKL. This CDR3 spans 13 amino acids. V shed 1 base and J shed 4 bases, with 7 bases lying between them. CDR3 nucleotide sequence: TGCGCCAGCAGCCAAGTGGCAGTCTATGGCTACACCTTC. It is translated as CASSQVAVYGYTF.

The gene calls are TRBV2 and TRBJ1-2; no clear D gene. Between the trimmed V and J ends, which lost 2 bases and 2 bases, there was a span of 6 bases. Germline V CDR1 and CDR2: SNHLY, FYNNEI. This CDR3 spans 13 amino acids. CDR3: CASSEIGNYGYTF. The CDR3, as DNA: TGTGCCAGCAGTGAAATTGGGAACTATGGCTACACCTTC.

The V gene is TRBV3-1, the J gene TRBJ2-2; D perhaps matches TRBD1 (5 bases). Germline V CDR1 and CDR2: LGHDT, YNNKEL (reference sequence). CDR3 length equals 17 residues. V was pared by 1 base and J by 4 bases, with 16 bases between. In nucleotides, the CDR3 is TGTGCCAGCAGCCAAGGTTATTGGCAGGGAAGCACCGGGGAGCTGTTTTTT. Translation gives CASSQGYWQGSTGELFF.